This T cell receptor (beta chain) was identified in a study of long-term antiretroviral therapy in people with HIV. Sequencing used immunoSEQ v3.0 at survey level. The assay was immunoSEQ multiplex PCR, and TCRdb's table has in-frame clones only and misses some. The profile shows approximately 24,000 clones, approximately 80% of them singletons. Among participants with HIV, every one received treatment in the United States. General study points: Repertoires with HIV possessed tighter CDR3 length spans than those of controls. Researchers lacked any data on ART adherence, viral resistance or therapy changes.

The CDR3 is 14 amino acids. Per the germline V gene, CDR1 is MNHNS and CDR2 is SASEGT. Trimming pared 6 bases from V and 7 bases from J, leaving 19 bases between. For this clone: Its specificity is unknown.

The chain joins TRBV6-1 to TRBJ2-7, with a weak D call TRBD2 (5 bases). The source material was unsorted PBMCs, sampled 1.1 years before starting antiretroviral therapy. This TCR was recovered from a woman aged 25 to 39 with HIV. The CDR3 protein is CASSGVGPTGEQYV. CDR3 nucleotides: TGTGCCAGCAGCGGGGTAGGGCCGACGGGTGAGCAGTACGTC.